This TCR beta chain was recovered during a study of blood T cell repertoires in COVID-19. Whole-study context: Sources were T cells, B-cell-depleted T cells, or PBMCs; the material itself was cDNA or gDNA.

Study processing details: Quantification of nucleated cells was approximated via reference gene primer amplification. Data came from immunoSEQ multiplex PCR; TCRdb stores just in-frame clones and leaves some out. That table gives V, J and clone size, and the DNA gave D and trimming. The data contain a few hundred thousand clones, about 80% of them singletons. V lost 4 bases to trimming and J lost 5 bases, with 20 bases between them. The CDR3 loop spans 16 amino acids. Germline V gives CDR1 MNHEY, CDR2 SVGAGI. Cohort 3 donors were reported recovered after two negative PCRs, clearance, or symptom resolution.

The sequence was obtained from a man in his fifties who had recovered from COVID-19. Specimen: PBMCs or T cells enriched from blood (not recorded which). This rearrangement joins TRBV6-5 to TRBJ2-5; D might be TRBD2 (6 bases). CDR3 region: CASSFIPGGKGETQYF. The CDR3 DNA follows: TGTGCCAGCAGTTTCATCCCCGGCGGGAAGGGGGAGACCCAGTACTTC.